This T cell receptor (beta chain) derives from a study of neurological immune-mediated disorders. Study context: Within the group of around 35 multiple sclerosis patients, about 30 were relapsing-remitting, while 3 were secondary progressive.

Trimming removed 2 bases at V and 10 bases at J, with 12 bases between. Germline V gene lookup returns CDR1 MNHNS and CDR2 SASEGT. The CDR3 sequence is 14 residues long. General observations from the study: Phylogenetic grouping put 18 of 34 multiple sclerosis patients' repertoires into one related-CDR3 cluster, a possible signature.

The unsorted libraries had their origin in 2 million PBMCs stored at -80 C. Template-switch 5'RACE cDNA synthesis added a 10-nucleotide unique molecular identifier. TCRdb used MiXCR to reprocess the 5' RACE reads, holding one entry per CDR3 protein. This table holds roughly 41,000 distinct CDR3 sequences, around 1.9% found once. This clonotype was counted ten times or more. What it binds is not known. V is TRBV6-1 and J is TRBJ1-6, with a weak D call TRBD1 (5 bases). The TCR was taken from a woman between 35 and 50 years old with multiple sclerosis. What was sequenced was PBMCs. CDR3 sequence: CASSEFGRGSPLHF. CDR3 nucleotide sequence: TGTGCCAGCAGTGAATTCGGGCGGGGGTCACCCCTCCACTTT.